The clone carrying this T cell receptor beta chain was recorded only once. As yet, its antigen is unknown. Germline loops: CDR1 MNHEY, CDR2 SVGAGI. The ends lost 10 bases at V and 2 bases at J; junction bases unmatched: 8. The CDR3 consists of 13 residues. This specimen comes from a study of vaccination effects on CD4 cells after COVID-19. Using viral peptide pools, the ViraFEST assay grew out antigen-specific CD4+ T cells prior to sequencing. Following an approximately eleven-day culture, CD4+ T cells were purified. Participants were given two doses of BNT162b2 or mRNA-1273 vaccine. Recipients of the vaccine had no prior SARS-CoV-2 infection and negative nucleocapsid antibodies. Culturing of around 2 million PBMC per well took place with 8.5 to 10 IU/ml IL-2 and approximately 9.9 ug/ml peptides. Half the medium was swapped for IL-2 medium on days 3 and 7. This table comes from immunoSEQ multiplex PCR, and its TCRdb copy is limited to in-frame clones, with some not included. The table records around 24,000 clones, over 70% of them present only once.

Study outcomes and limitations: Clonal contraction was marked in infection- and vaccine-induced clones late after vaccination.

The sequence derives from a human donor who received a COVID-19 vaccine. The source material was CD4+ T cells from PBMCs cultured with HCoV-NL63 spike peptides, sampled after COVID-19 vaccination. The chain uses TRBV6-5 and TRBJ2-7; 7 bases line up with TRBD2. Here the CDR3 DNA reads TGTGCCATCATTGGCGGGAGCCCCTACGAGCAGTACTTC. Its translation is CAIIGGSPYEQYF.